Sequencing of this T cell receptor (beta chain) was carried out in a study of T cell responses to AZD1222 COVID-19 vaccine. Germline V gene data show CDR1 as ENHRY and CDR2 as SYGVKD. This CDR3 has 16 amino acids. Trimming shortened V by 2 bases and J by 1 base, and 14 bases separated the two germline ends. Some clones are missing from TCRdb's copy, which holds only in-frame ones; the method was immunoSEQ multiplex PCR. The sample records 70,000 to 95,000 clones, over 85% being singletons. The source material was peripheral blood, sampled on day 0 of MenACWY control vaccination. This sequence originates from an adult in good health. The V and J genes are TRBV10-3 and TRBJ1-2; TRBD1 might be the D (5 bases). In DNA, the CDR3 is TGTGCCATCAGTGAGGCGGCAGGACACCTTAACTATGGCTACACCTTC. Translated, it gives CAISEAAGHLNYGYTF.